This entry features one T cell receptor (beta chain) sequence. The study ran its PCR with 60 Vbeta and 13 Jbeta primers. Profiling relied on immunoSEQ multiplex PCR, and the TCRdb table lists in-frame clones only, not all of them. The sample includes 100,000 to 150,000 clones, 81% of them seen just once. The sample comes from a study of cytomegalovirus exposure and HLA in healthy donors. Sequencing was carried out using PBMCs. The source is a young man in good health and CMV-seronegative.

CDR3 coding DNA: TGTGCCAGCAGCTTCGGGGGGCCGGGAAATTCACCCCTCCACTTT. It translates to CASSFGGPGNSPLHF. J is TRBJ1-6 and V is TRBV7-2; D is possibly TRBD1 (6 bases). With 3 bases removed from V and 7 bases from J, the gap between germline ends came to 13 bases. Germline V gene lookup returns CDR1 SGHTA and CDR2 FQGNSA. The CDR3 sequence is 15 residues long.